One and the same sample provided the 11 T cell receptor beta chains below, sequenced in a study of blood T cell repertoires in COVID-19. TCRdb's table, derived via immunoSEQ multiplex PCR, lists solely in-frame clones and lacks some. The sample comprises about 100,000 clones, around 85% of which are singletons, and around 2% rests with the top ten. The sample taken for sequencing was peripheral blood. These receptors were collected from an older woman with active or convalescent COVID-19.

The chain couples TRBV11-2 to TRBJ1-6, with D possibly matching TRBD1 (5 bases). V lost 5 bases, J lost 10 bases, and 12 bases lay in between. The CDR3 totals 13 residues. CDR1 is SGHAT and CDR2 is FQNNGV in the germline V gene. CDR3 protein: CASSVPKGSPLHF. The CDR3 DNA sequence: TGTGCCAGCAGCGTCCCGAAGGGGTCACCCCTCCACTTT.

The chain uses TRBV7-2 and TRBJ2-3; D call uncertain. This CDR3 spans 16 amino acids. The V end was cut by 1 base, the J end by 0 bases, with 11 bases between. Germline V gives CDR1 SGHTA, CDR2 FQGNSA. The CDR3 sequence is CASSLGVSSSTDTQYF. The CDR3 DNA reads TGTGCCAGCAGCTTAGGCGTGAGTTCTAGCACAGATACGCAGTATTTT.

The genes are TRBV25-1 and TRBJ1-1; D remains unclear. The germline V gene encodes CDR1 MGHDK and CDR2 SYGVNS. V was clipped by 6 bases and J by 0 bases, with 14 bases between them. The CDR3 has 15 amino acids. The CDR3 is CASSDSRVMNTEAFF. In DNA, the CDR3 is TGTGCCAGCAGCGACTCCCGGGTGATGAACACTGAAGCTTTCTTT.

The rearrangement links TRBV11-2 to TRBJ1-1, with D perhaps matching TRBD1 (5 bases). Germline V CDR1 and CDR2: SGHAT, FQNNGV. CDR3 size: 14 residues. V dropped 3 bases and J dropped 4 bases, with 12 bases sitting between them. As DNA, the CDR3 is TGTGCCAGCAGCTTCGTTGACAGAGGCACTGAAGCTTTCTTT. Its translation is CASSFVDRGTEAFF.

V is TRBV5-6 and J is TRBJ1-2, with 9 positions matching TRBD1. V lost 4 bases and J lost 4; bases outside the gene matches: 11. Germline CDR1 and CDR2: SGHDT and YYEEEE. The CDR3 runs to 16 residues. The CDR3: CASSNRDRDSAYGYTF. In DNA form, the CDR3 reads TGTGCCAGCAGCAACCGGGACAGGGATTCGGCCTATGGCTACACCTTC.

The V call is TRBV18, the J call TRBJ2-7; 7 nucleotides line up with TRBD2. This CDR3 has 15 amino acids. Per the germline V gene, CDR1 is KGHSH and CDR2 is LQKENI. V was clipped by 4 bases and J by 0 bases; unmatched bases: 6. In DNA form, the CDR3 reads TGTGCCAGCTCACAGGGAGGGGAAACCTCCTACGAGCAGTACTTC. Its protein product is CASSQGGETSYEQYF.

The chain joins TRBV18 to TRBJ1-6; 9 bases fit TRBD1. After removal of 4 bases from V and 6 bases from J, the junction contained 13 bases not matched to a gene. The CDR3 is 18 residues long. From germline, CDR1 is KGHSH and CDR2 LQKENI. The CDR3, as DNA: TGTGCCAGCTCACTATTACCCCGGGGGACAGGGCCTAATTCACCCCTCCACTTT. Translating it yields CASSLLPRGTGPNSPLHF.

This chain connects TRBV5-1 to TRBJ1-1; TRBD1 agrees at 9 bases. J gave up 4 bases and V 4 bases, and 5 bases lay outside the gene matches. Germline V gene sequence: CDR1 SGHRS, CDR2 YFSETQ. The length of the CDR3 is 14 residues. The CDR3 region has the DNA TGCGCCAGCAGCACCACAGGGGGCGGCACTGAAGCTTTCTTT. Translated: CASSTTGGGTEAFF.

The rearrangement joins TRBV6-2 or TRBV6-3 to TRBJ1-2; tentative D call: TRBD1 (6 bases). CDR1 is MNHEY and CDR2 is SVGEGT in the germline V gene. This CDR3 comprises 12 residues. Trimming took 2 bases from V and 7 from J, leaving 8 bases between them. The CDR3, as DNA: TGTGCCAGCAGTTACACAGGGTTTGGCTACACCTTC. Protein sequence: CASSYTGFGYTF.

The J gene is TRBJ1-1, the V gene TRBV24-1; 12 nucleotides agree with TRBD1. There are 14 residues in the CDR3. The ends lost 9 bases at V and 3 bases at J; junction bases unmatched: 4. The V gene's germline CDR1 is KGHDR and CDR2 SFDVKD. This chain's CDR3 is CATAGQGADTEAFF. The CDR3 DNA sequence: TGTGCCACCGCGGGACAGGGGGCGGACACTGAAGCTTTCTTT.

The chain couples TRBV21-1 to TRBJ1-2; the table assigns TRBD1, which was not confirmed against the DNA. TRBV21-1 is a listed pseudogene. The CDR3 totals 16 residues. CDR3 coding DNA: TGTGCCAGCAGCCCGGTCCGGGACAGGGAATATCGTGGCTACACCTTC. Translated: CASSPVRDREYRGYTF.